Sequencing of this T cell receptor (beta chain) was carried out in a study of shared clonotypes between healthy human individuals. Study conclusions and caveats: It was anticipated that sequencing depth would influence how many clonotypes donors shared. A few donors had 5% to 6.5% of their naive CD4 clonotypes in common.

Only in-frame clones appear in the TCRdb table, and some are missing; sequencing was by immunoSEQ multiplex PCR. The table records approximately 1.5 million clones, 98% to 99% of them present only once. Worth noting for this clone: Antigen: not known.

Donors were healthy HIV-negative adults without recent acute infections or vaccinations. Adult Caucasians living in Nashville, Tennessee made up all of the donors. Germline loops: CDR1 SGHRS, CDR2 YFSETQ. V dropped 6 bases and J dropped 4; count of bases not matched to a gene: 6. This CDR3 is built from 13 residues. The sequenced material came from naive CD4+ T cells sorted from blood. The subset here: CD45RA+ positively selected. The chain is built from TRBV5-1 and TRBJ2-5, with TRBD2 matching 7 bases. This TCR derives from a man aged 25-45 years in good health. The CDR3 region is CASNWREGETQYF. CDR3 DNA: TGCGCCAGCAACTGGAGGGAGGGAGAGACCCAGTACTTC.